These T cell receptor beta chains were read from a single sample in a study of OX40 agonist ivuxolimab in advanced cancers. Sequenced by immunoSEQ multiplex PCR; TCRdb stores in-frame clones only, minus some. The table records about 31,000 clones, roughly 82% of them present only once. The specimen was CD4+ or CD8+ T cells sorted from blood, collected in a trial of the OX40 agonist ivuxolimab. The receptor source for this set is an adult with an advanced solid tumor such as melanoma, head and neck, liver or kidney cancer. CDR3s leave out the opening cysteine and the closing phenylalanine or tryptophan.

ASSGGIGEKLF	TRBV19
AWSAYGGEQY	TRBV30
ASSLVVAGGPEQY	TRBV7-9
ASSPPLDRYTGELF	TRBV7-3
ASSLVAGDTQY	TRBV2
ASSHGADRKF	TRBV5-6
ASSSGTGRREELF	TRBV7-3
ASSPQGGGQETQY	TRBV28
ASSARGTDYEQY	TRBV11-2
ASSVDLMFGTQY	TRBV9
ASTPQGNQPQH	TRBV6-6
ASSLVPTMNTEAF	TRBV7-9
ASSPGRSEAF	TRBV18
ASSLLAGVVGDTQY	TRBV7-9
ASSINNRDGYT	TRBV7-3
ASSLSGRGNTGELF	TRBV5-1
ASRGGTEQF	TRBV7-6
ASSSGPYQETQY	TRBV7-2
ASSYGGSTTYEQY	TRBV6-6
ASRKDGKSNYGYT	TRBV19
ASSLAGALMNTEAF	TRBV7-9
ASSLRPPAGGTNYEQY	TRBV11-2
ARSLWREGLNTGELF	TRBV5-3
ASSNTIAQSRANVLT	TRBV10-1
ASSEPGAGYEQY	TRBV19
ASRLAHLLRDYCETQY	TRBV12-2
ASSFFPGDSYEQY	TRBV27
ASSGHEQF	TRBV11-3
ASSRWTSDTGELF	TRBV7-2
ASSLKGPGMRF	TRBV5-1
ASSLAGAGGNQPQH	TRBV5-6
ASSPDRSSYNEQF	TRBV18
ASNTIGQGRQPQH	TRBV6-1
ASRKGWVWGALYEQY	TRBV21-1
ASTLAGELGEQF	TRBV9
ASSVNGRNSGANVLT	TRBV7-2
ASSHRSGEQY	TRBV7-2
ASSVGGGGTYNEQF	TRBV9
ASSQGLGQPQH	TRBV6-6
ASRQAGEYEQF	TRBV7-9
ASSPNTGELF	TRBV9
ASSLGGGLRYEQY	TRBV5-6
ASSLVAGHQPQH	TRBV5-1
ASSQDSGENSPLH	TRBV4-2
ATHSIAGGSYNEQF	TRBV10-2
ASSVGTGPWDTQY	TRBV7-2
ASSLFRTSGGSYNEQF	TRBV19
ASIPDLWGTQY	TRBV6-5
ASRPGTSNNYGYT	TRBV2
ASSPFSGGLAGGKETQY	TRBV4-2
ASRDGAGGVGWDGYT	TRBV28
ASSLTAPSDDRGAV	TRBV7-3
SVAFRADSEAF	TRBV29-1
ASSFGTSGMEEQY	TRBV9
ASSLRQVETNEKLF	TRBV5-1
ASSIGTGGEEQY	TRBV19
ASSIAALGTDTQY	TRBV19
ASSQPGGIDNEQF	TRBV4-1
ASSYGTRYEQY	TRBV6-5
AISESRGTEAF	TRBV10-3